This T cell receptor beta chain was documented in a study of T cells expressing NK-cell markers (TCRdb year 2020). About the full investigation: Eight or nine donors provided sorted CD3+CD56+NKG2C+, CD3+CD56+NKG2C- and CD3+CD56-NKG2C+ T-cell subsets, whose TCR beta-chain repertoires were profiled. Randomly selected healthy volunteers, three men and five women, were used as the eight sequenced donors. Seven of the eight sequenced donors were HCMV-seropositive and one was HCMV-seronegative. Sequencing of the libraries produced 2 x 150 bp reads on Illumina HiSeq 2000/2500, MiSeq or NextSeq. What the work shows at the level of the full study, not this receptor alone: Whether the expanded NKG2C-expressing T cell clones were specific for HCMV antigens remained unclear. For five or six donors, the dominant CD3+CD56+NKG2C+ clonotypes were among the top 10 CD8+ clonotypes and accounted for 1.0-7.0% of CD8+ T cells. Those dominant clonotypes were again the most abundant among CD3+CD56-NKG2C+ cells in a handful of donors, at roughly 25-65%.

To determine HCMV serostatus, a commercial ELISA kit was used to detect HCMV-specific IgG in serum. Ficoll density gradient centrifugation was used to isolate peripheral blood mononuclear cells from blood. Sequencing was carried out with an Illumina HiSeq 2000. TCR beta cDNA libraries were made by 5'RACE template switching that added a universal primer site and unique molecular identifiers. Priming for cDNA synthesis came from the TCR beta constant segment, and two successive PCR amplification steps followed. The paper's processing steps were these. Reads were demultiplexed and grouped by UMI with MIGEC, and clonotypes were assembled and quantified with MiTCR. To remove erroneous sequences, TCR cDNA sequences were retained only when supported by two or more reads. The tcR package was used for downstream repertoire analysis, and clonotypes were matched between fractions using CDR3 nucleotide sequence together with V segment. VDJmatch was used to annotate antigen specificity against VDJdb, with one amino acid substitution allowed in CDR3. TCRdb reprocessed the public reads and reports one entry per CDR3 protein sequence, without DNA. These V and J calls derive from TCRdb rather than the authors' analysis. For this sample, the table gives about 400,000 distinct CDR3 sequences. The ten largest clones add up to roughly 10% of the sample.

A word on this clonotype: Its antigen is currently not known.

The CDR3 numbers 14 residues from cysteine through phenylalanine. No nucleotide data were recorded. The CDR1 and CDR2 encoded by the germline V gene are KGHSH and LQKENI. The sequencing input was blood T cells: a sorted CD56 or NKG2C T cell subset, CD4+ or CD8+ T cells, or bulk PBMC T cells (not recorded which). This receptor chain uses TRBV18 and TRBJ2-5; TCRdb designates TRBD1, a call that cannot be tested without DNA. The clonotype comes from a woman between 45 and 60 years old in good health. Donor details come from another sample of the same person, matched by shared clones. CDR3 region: CASSPGQRVETQYF. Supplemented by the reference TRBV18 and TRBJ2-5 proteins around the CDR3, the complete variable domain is NAGVMQNPRHLVRRRGQEARLRCSPMKGHSHVYWYRQLPEEGLKFMVYLQKENIIDESGMPKERFSAEFPKEGPSILRIQQVVRGDSAAYFCASSPGQRVETQYFGPGTRLLVL.